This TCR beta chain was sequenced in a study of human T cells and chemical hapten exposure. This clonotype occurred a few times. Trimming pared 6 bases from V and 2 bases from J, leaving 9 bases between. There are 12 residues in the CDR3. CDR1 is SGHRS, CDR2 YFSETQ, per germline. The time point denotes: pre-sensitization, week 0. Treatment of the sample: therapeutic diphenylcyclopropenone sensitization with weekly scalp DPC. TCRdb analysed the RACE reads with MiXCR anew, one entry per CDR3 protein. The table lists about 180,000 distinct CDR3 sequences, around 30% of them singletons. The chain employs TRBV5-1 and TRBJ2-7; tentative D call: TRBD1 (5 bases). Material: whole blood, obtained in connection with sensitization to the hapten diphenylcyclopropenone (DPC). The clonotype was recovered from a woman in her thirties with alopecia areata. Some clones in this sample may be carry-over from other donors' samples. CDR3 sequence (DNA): TGCGCCAGCACGGACATTGCCTACGAGCAGTACTTC. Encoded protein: CASTDIAYEQYF.